This record covers a single T cell receptor (beta chain). The length of the CDR3 is 15 residues. The germline V gene has CDR1 SNHLY and CDR2 FYNNEI. Germline trimming cut 4 bases from V and 4 bases from J; bases unmatched to any gene: 6. Generated by immunoSEQ multiplex PCR, the TCRdb table keeps only in-frame clones and is missing some. The sample carries approximately 250,000 clones, over 75% recorded once. The sample comes from a study of blood T cell repertoires in COVID-19. The gene calls are TRBV2 and TRBJ2-3; 9 nucleotides align to TRBD1. The sample was peripheral blood. The receptor comes from a human donor in a cohort sampled during active COVID-19. CDR3 sequence (DNA): TGTGCCAGCAGTGGGGACAGGGTGGGCCCAGATACGCAGTATTTT. Its protein product is CASSGDRVGPDTQYF.